A single sample gave rise to the 17 T cell receptor beta chains below, sequenced in a study of blood T cells in healthy people across ages. A second roughly 6 to 11 cycle PCR used barcoded and J-beta primers. In TCRdb, the 5' RACE reads were re-called with MiXCR into one record per CDR3 protein. The sample gives approximately 800,000 distinct CDR3 sequences, around half of which show up once; 15% to 20% is in the top ten. The sequenced material came from blood. The receptors shown here come from a man aged 80 or over in good health.

This clonotype has only a few counts. A much larger clone differs by one base, so this may be a read error. The chain recombines TRBV7-2 with TRBJ2-5; either TRBD1 or TRBD2 may fit D (6 bases each). The V end lost 10 bases, the J end lost 2 bases, and 17 bases lay between the germline ends. Germline V gene data show CDR1 as SGHTA and CDR2 as FQGNSA. CDR3 length: 14 residues. CDR3 DNA sequence: TGTGCCAACAGGAACGCGGGACAACAAGAGACCCAGTACTTC. Its protein is CANRNAGQQETQYF.

V gene TRBV6-6 combines with J gene TRBJ2-1; the match to TRBD2 covers 7 bases. CDR1 and CDR2 (germline): MNHNY, SVGAGI (reference sequence). The junction had 6 bases not matched to a gene; V was cut back by 0 bases and J by 7 bases. The CDR3 runs to 15 residues. The CDR3 reads CASSYSASGGNEQFF. CDR3 nucleotide sequence: TGTGCCAGCAGTTACTCGGCTTCCGGGGGGAATGAGCAGTTCTTC.

V is TRBV28 and J is TRBJ2-1, with D unclear. CDR1 and CDR2 from the germline V gene are MDHEN and SYDVKM. The CDR3 loop spans 13 amino acids. Trimming cost V 5 bases and J 5 bases, with 10 bases left between them. Here the CDR3 reads CASSVTRNNEQFF. The CDR3 coding sequence is TGTGCCAGCAGTGTAACCAGAAACAATGAGCAGTTCTTC.

This clonotype has a count of ten or more. V is TRBV12-3 or TRBV12-4 and J is TRBJ2-5, with D possibly being TRBD1 or TRBD2 (5 bases each). Trimming took 7 bases from V and 1 from J, leaving 10 bases between them. CDR3 length equals 13 residues. The CDR3 sequence is CASTIGTQETQYF. CDR3 DNA sequence: TGTGCCAGCACAATAGGGACCCAAGAGACCCAGTACTTC.

The sample holds one count of this clonotype. The V gene is TRBV5-1, the J gene TRBJ2-3; D gene uncertain. The germline V gene encodes CDR1 SGHRS and CDR2 YFSETQ. CDR3 length: 12 residues. V lost 1 base and J lost 5, with 5 bases in between. The CDR3 DNA follows: TGCGCCAGCAGCTTGTGGGTAGATACGCAGTATTTT. It codes for CASSLWVDTQYF.

V gene TRBV7-2 combines with J gene TRBJ2-1; 10 bases map to TRBD1. The DNA end lines up better with TRBJ2-7; the J call may be wrong. CDR3 size: 18 residues. The germline gives CDR1 SGHTA, CDR2 FQGNSA. Here the CDR3 DNA reads TGTGCCAGCAGCTTGAACTCCCCCGGGACAGGGGCCTCCAATGAGCAGTACTTC. Encoded protein: CASSLNSPGTGASNEQYF.

This clonotype was seen a handful of times. The chain is built from TRBV6-6 and TRBJ1-6, with D perhaps matching TRBD1 (6 bases). The germline gives CDR1 MNHNY, CDR2 SVGAGI (reference sequence). This CDR3 contains 15 residues. V was shortened by 6 bases and J by 7 bases, with 16 bases between the two germline ends. The DNA for the CDR3 is TGTGCCAGCAGCTCCGAGGGGAGGGGGAATTCACCCCTCCACTTT. Its translation is CASSSEGRGNSPLHF.

This clonotype was detected a few times. The chain recombines TRBV7-9 with TRBJ2-7; 9 bases are shared with TRBD2. The CDR3 sequence is 16 residues long. Germline values: CDR1 SEHNR, CDR2 FQNEAQ (reference sequence). Trimming cost V 0 bases and J 7 bases; bases outside gene matches: 10. This chain's CDR3 is CASSLAGTSPVGEQYF. The DNA for the CDR3 is TGTGCCAGCAGCTTAGCCGGGACTAGCCCGGTCGGGGAGCAGTACTTC. The full variable domain, with the rest looked up from reference TRBV7-9 and TRBJ2-7, is DTGVSQNPRHKITKRGQNVTFRCDPISEHNRLYWYRQTLGQGPEFLTYFQNEAQLEKSRLLSDRFSAERPKGSFSTLEIQRTEQGDSAMYLCASSLAGTSPVGEQYFGPGTRLTVT.

The gene calls are TRBV10-3 and TRBJ2-1; D is uncertain. Deletions cut 2 bases from V and 4 bases from J, with 9 bases between. CDR1 is ENHRY and CDR2 is SYGVKD in the germline V gene. This CDR3 spans 14 amino acids. The CDR3 region is CAISELRSYNEQFF. The CDR3 coding sequence is TGTGCCATCAGTGAGCTACGGAGTTACAATGAGCAGTTCTTC.

This clonotype was observed a few times. The V gene is TRBV6-1, the J gene TRBJ2-7, with D possibly being TRBD1 or TRBD2 (5 bases each). The CDR3 extends over 13 amino acids. CDR1 is MNHNS and CDR2 is SASEGT in the germline V gene. V lost 5 bases, J lost 7 bases, and 15 bases lay in between. CDR3 bases: TGTGCCAGCAGTATTACGATGGGGGTTGAGCAGTACTTC. Its protein product is CASSITMGVEQYF.

This clonotype was observed a few times. V usage is TRBV3-1 and J usage is TRBJ2-3; 11 bases fit TRBD2. Germline V lookup: CDR1 LGHDT, CDR2 YNNKEL (reference sequence). Losses at the gene ends were 4 bases for V and 6 bases for J; bases not matched to a gene: 12. The CDR3 has 17 amino acids. CDR3 DNA: TGTGCCAGCAGCCCTGAACCTGGGACTAGCGGTCGGGATACGCAGTATTTT. This translates into CASSPEPGTSGRDTQYF.

This clonotype was observed many times. The chain combines TRBV28 with TRBJ2-7; 9 bases are a match to TRBD2. The V segment lost 3 bases and the J segment 0 bases; nucleotides outside the gene matches: 9. The CDR3 spans 17 residues. Germline V gene data show CDR1 as MDHEN and CDR2 as SYDVKM. CDR3 loop: CASSLPSGKKFSYEQYF. The CDR3, as DNA: TGTGCCAGCAGTTTGCCTAGCGGGAAAAAATTCTCCTACGAGCAGTACTTC.

In this sample, this clonotype turned up a few times. A much larger clone lies one base from this, so it may be a read error. This chain uses TRBV14 with TRBJ2-1; D not certain. This CDR3 has 15 residues. Deletions cut 8 bases from V and 5 bases from J, with 19 bases between. The germline V gene has CDR1 SGHDN and CDR2 FVKESK. CDR3 coding DNA: TGTGCCAGCCAAGTCGGGCGAGCCTACGACAATGAGCAGTTCTTC. Its translation is CASQVGRAYDNEQFF.

This chain joins TRBV25-1 and TRBJ2-5; no definite D call. The V end lost 3 bases, the J end lost 4 bases, and 21 bases lay between the germline ends. Germline V CDR1 and CDR2: MGHDK, SYGVNS. The CDR3 contains 17 residues. CDR3 in amino acids: CASSDSPRPEISETQYF. The CDR3 nucleotides read TGTGCCAGCAGTGATTCCCCGCGACCGGAGATTTCAGAGACCCAGTACTTC.

In its sample, this clonotype was seen a few times. The rearrangement links TRBV12-3 or TRBV12-4 to TRBJ2-5, with D uncertain. V was shortened by 3 bases and J by 5 bases, with 4 bases between the two germline ends. This CDR3 region has 11 residues. The CDR3 DNA sequence: TGTGCCAGCAGTTTCTACGAGACCCAGTACTTC. Protein sequence: CASSFYETQYF.

V is TRBV24-1 and J is TRBJ2-2; D is perhaps TRBD1 or TRBD2 (5 bases each). This CDR3 has 16 amino acids. The germline V gene has CDR1 KGHDR and CDR2 SFDVKD. Between the trimmed V and J ends, which lost 3 bases and 5 bases, there was a span of 15 bases. CDR3 residues: CATSDPAGDRTGELFF. The CDR3 nucleotides are TGTGCCACCAGTGATCCAGCTGGGGACCGGACCGGGGAGCTGTTTTTT.

For this clonotype: The germline gene is not matched at one end of the junction; a read error may be the cause. The chain joins TRBV2 to TRBJ2-5; the D gene is possibly TRBD2 (5 bases). The DNA end is more similar to TRBJ2-7, so the J call may be wrong. The CDR3 contains 13 residues. Germline lookup yields CDR1 SNHLY and CDR2 FYNNEI. The CDR3 region is CTSSAGGGDEQYF. In DNA, the CDR3 is TGTACCAGCAGTGCAGGCGGAGGAGACGAGCAGTACTTC.